This T cell receptor (beta chain) came from a study of CD8 T cells in ankylosing spondylitis (dated by TCRdb to between 2016 and 2019). General notes on the study: To find TCR variants linked to disease, the study profiled T cell receptor beta repertoires in ankylosing spondylitis patients and healthy donors. The full study cohort comprised 25 ankylosing spondylitis patients and 85 to 120 healthy donors. Peripheral blood samples were taken, and synovial fluid was additionally collected from ankylosing spondylitis patients.

General conclusions and limits of the study: Blood from ankylosing spondylitis patients appeared to be characterized by a TCR beta motif made up of under ten highly homologous amino acid variants. The disease-linked clones were reported to be significantly enriched in matched synovial fluid samples from ankylosing spondylitis patients. In peripheral blood, the disease-linked clones were found at relatively low frequencies and had a CD8+ phenotype. Some motif variants were previously reported in synovial fluid and blood of reactive arthritis patients, suggesting common disease-initiation mechanisms.

Sequencing instrument: Illumina HiSeq 2500. TCR beta libraries were prepared by quantitative 5'-RACE with molecular barcodes. Per the authors' processing: A new computational method based on a probabilistic model of VDJ rearrangement was used to identify disease-linked TCR variants. The raw public data were reprocessed by TCRdb itself: fastp quality trimming at Q25, MiXCR clonotype calling, in-frame beta chains only. Each entry merges the rows of one CDR3 protein and shows their most common DNA and genes. The authors' filters were not applied to this entry. In this sample the table shows about 390,000 distinct CDR3 sequences, about a fifth of which occur a single time. The biggest ten clones account for roughly a sixth of the sample. From cysteine to phenylalanine, the CDR3 is 16 amino acids long. The DNA shown is the 48-base CDR3, in frame from base 1. From the germline V gene, CDR1 is SGDLS and CDR2 is YYNGEE. Trimming takes 4 bases off V and 2 bases off J; junction bases not matched to a gene: 7.

In the case of this clonotype: No antigen is known for it. It has no much larger one-base neighbor in the sample; base qualities were not kept.

The chain employs TRBV9 and TRBJ2-2; 8 bases in the junction line up with TRBD1. The clonotype was recovered from a male donor with ankylosing spondylitis. Material: blood, either unsorted or a sorted T cell fraction (not recorded which). This receptor has the CDR3 CASSPRQGINTGELFF. The nucleotide sequence reads TGTGCCAGCAGCCCGAGACAGGGGATCAACACCGGGGAGCTGTTTTTT. Joined to the reference TRBV9 and TRBJ2-2 proteins, this CDR3 gives the full variable domain: DSGVTQTPKHLITATGQRVTLRCSPRSGDLSVYWYQQSLDQGLQFLIQYYNGEERAKGNILERFSAQQFPDLHSELNLSSLELGDSALYFCASSPRQGINTGELFFGEGSRLTVL.